This T cell receptor (beta chain) is drawn from a study of PD-1 blockade in classical Hodgkin lymphoma. TCRdb's copy holds only in-frame clones and misses some; the assay was immunoSEQ multiplex PCR. The sample lists roughly 13,000 clones; more than 85% were seen once. After autologous stem cell transplantation all patients relapsed, and prior brentuximab vedotin exposure differed between cohorts. The J segment lost 1 base and the V segment lost 6 bases, leaving 7 bases of the junction unmatched. The germline gives CDR1 MNHEY, CDR2 SMNVEV (reference sequence). The length of the CDR3 is 15 residues. The chain couples TRBV27 to TRBJ2-3, with 7 bases fitting TRBD1. The material was peripheral blood mononuclear cells (PBMCs), obtained at baseline. This clonotype was obtained from a human donor with classical Hodgkin lymphoma. For the CDR3, the DNA is TGTGCCAGCAGACCGGGACAGTGGGGCACAGATACGCAGTATTTT. Its protein is CASRPGQWGTDTQYF.